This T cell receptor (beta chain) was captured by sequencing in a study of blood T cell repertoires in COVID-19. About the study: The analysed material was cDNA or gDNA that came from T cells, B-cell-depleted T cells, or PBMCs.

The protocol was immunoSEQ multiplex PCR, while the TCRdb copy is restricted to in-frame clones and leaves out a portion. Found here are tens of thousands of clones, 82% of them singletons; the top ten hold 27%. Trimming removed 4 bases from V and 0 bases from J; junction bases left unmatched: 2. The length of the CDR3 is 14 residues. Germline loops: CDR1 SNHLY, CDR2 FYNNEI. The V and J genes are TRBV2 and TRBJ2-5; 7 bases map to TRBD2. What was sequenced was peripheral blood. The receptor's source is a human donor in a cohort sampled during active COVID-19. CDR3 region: CASSGGTNQETQYF. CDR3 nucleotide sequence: TGTGCCAGCAGTGGGGGGACTAACCAAGAGACCCAGTACTTC.